This TCR beta chain was identified during a study of PD-1 blockade in classical Hodgkin lymphoma. Here immunoSEQ multiplex PCR was the method, and the copy in TCRdb shows in-frame clones only, minus some. The data hold 60,000 to 75,000 clones, with around 90% observed a single time. Regarding this clone: Its specificity is unknown.

Study-wide points: CD4+ TCR diversity climbed significantly by C4D1, unlike CD8+ TCR diversity.

The CDR3 loop spans 13 amino acids. Germline V gene data show CDR1 as MDHEN and CDR2 as SYDVKM. Trimming removed 6 bases from V and 7 bases from J; junction bases left unmatched: 6. Every single patient, without exception, relapsed after autologous stem cell transplantation, and brentuximab vedotin exposure varied. The sequenced sample was peripheral blood mononuclear cells (PBMCs), obtained at baseline. V and J are TRBV28 and TRBJ2-1; TRBD2 matches 7 bases. This receptor was obtained from a human donor with classical Hodgkin lymphoma. The CDR3 region is CASRGGLENEQFF. For the CDR3, the DNA is TGTGCCAGCAGGGGGGGGTTAGAGAATGAGCAGTTCTTC. Full variable domain (outside the CDR3, taken from reference TRBV28 and TRBJ2-1): DVKVTQSSRYLVKRTGEKVFLECVQDMDHENMFWYRQDPGLGLRLIYFSYDVKMKEKGDIPEGYSVSREKKERFSLILESASTNQTSMYLCASRGGLENEQFFGPGTRLTVL.